This entry features one T cell receptor (beta chain) sequence. Its antigen is unidentified. This sample stems from a study of T cell responses to AZD1222 COVID-19 vaccine. Findings and limits, study-wide: Donor demographics were predominantly white British with a female majority; clonal diversity may be underestimated. Unmutated variant regions are reportedly the target of nearly half of TCRs that are spike-specific. Scientists sampled the repertoires only once the peak T cell response had passed.

This CDR3 has 13 amino acids. Germline V gene sequence: CDR1 WNHNN, CDR2 SYGVQD (reference sequence). Trimming shortened V by 5 bases and J by 2 bases, and 7 bases separated the two germline ends. Assay: immunoSEQ multiplex PCR; the TCRdb copy retains only in-frame clones and omits some. Of about 93,000 clones in the sample, over 75% were seen once. Some second doses came at about 4 weeks and others at about 12 weeks; these were pooled. This chain connects TRBV10-1 to TRBJ1-5; D call uncertain. The receptor was isolated from an adult who received the AZD1222 COVID-19 vaccine. The source was peripheral blood, collected 28 days after the second AZD1222 dose. The CDR3, as DNA: TGCGCCAGCAGTATGGTAGGCAATCAGCCCCAGCATTTT. Translated: CASSMVGNQPQHF.